This T cell receptor beta chain is from a study of T-cell memory formation after mild COVID-19. Study findings and constraints: Contracting clones from day 15 to 85 had balanced CD4/CD8; later expanders favoured CD4+. Researchers report contracting CD4+ clones mostly in CM and EM, with CD8+ clones in EMRA.

Germline assignment: CDR1 DFQATT and CDR2 SNEGSKA (reference sequence). This CDR3 region has 13 residues. Trimming removed 6 bases at V and 3 bases at J, with 14 bases between. About this clonotype: The antigen remains undetermined.

MiXCR was run by TCRdb on the 5' RACE reads, yielding one entry per CDR3 protein. This sample has some 250,000 distinct CDR3 sequences, with over 8.5% found just once. The V call is TRBV20-1, the J call TRBJ1-1; D uncertain. The origin of this receptor is a man aged 18-30 years who had mild COVID-19 (a few samples of this study predate the infection). Cell type and time point are not known. Sequencing was performed on PBMCs or a T cell subset sorted from them (not recorded which). CDR3 sequence (DNA): TGCAGTGCCCGATTCCGCACTGACACTGAAGCTTTCTTT. It yields the protein CSARFRTDTEAFF.